The 18 T cell receptor beta chains listed next were all sequenced from one sample in a study of OX40 agonist ivuxolimab in advanced cancers. TCRdb's table, derived via immunoSEQ multiplex PCR, lists solely in-frame clones and lacks some. The repertoire includes some 80,000 clones, about 88% of them detected once, and around 0.7% sits in the top ten. Specimen: CD4+ or CD8+ T cells sorted from blood, collected in a trial of the OX40 agonist ivuxolimab. The receptors here all came from an adult with an advanced solid tumor such as melanoma, head and neck, liver or kidney cancer.

The count of this clone is one. J is TRBJ1-4 and V is TRBV5-6; D unclear. Germline CDR1 and CDR2: SGHDT and YYEEEE. The CDR3 runs to 13 residues. V lost 0 bases, J lost 5 bases, and 5 bases lay in between. The CDR3 nucleotides read TGTGCCAGCAGCTTGGCACCCAATGAAAAACTGTTTTTT. This sequence encodes CASSLAPNEKLFF.

This clone is a singleton in its sample. The rearrangement links TRBV5-5 to TRBJ1-4; 10 bases agree with TRBD1. This CDR3 spans 16 amino acids. Germline V gene sequence: CDR1 SGHKS, CDR2 YYEKEE (reference sequence). V shed 4 bases, J shed 8 bases, and the junction held 11 bases outside the gene matches. The CDR3 bases are TGTGCCAGCAGCCAAAATATACCGGGACAGGGGGAAAAACTGTTTTTT. Amino acid sequence: CASSQNIPGQGEKLFF.

This chain joins TRBV7-8 and TRBJ1-1, with D tentatively TRBD1 (5 bases). From germline, CDR1 is SGHVS and CDR2 FQNEAQ. This CDR3 has 16 residues. V lost 4 bases and J 0 bases, leaving 15 bases between the germline ends. The CDR3 DNA is TGTGCCAGCAGCTGGGGCGAATCTTTTATGAACACTGAAGCTTTCTTT. Amino acid sequence: CASSWGESFMNTEAFF. Variable domain in full (rest from reference TRBV7-8 and TRBJ1-1): GAGVSQSPRYKVAKRGQDVALRCDPISGHVSLFWYQQALGQGPEFLTYFQNEAQLDKSGLPSDRFFAERPEGSVSTLKIQRTQQEDSAVYLCASSWGESFMNTEAFFGQGTRLTVV.

This clone was seen just once. The V call is TRBV5-6, the J call TRBJ2-7; TRBD1 agrees at 8 bases. Germline trimming cut 5 bases from V and 4 bases from J; bases unmatched to any gene: 5. The CDR3 contains 13 residues. CDR1 SGHDT and CDR2 YYEEEE come from the germline V gene. The CDR3: CASSGTGAYEQYF. CDR3 in DNA: TGTGCCAGCAGTGGGACAGGCGCATACGAGCAGTACTTC.

The chain links TRBV21-1 to TRBJ2-7; TRBD2 is the table's D call, not checked against the DNA. TRBV21-1 is a listed pseudogene. The CDR3 extends over 15 amino acids. CDR3 DNA sequence: TGTGCCAGCAGCTCCGCGGGGGGCGGCTCCTACGAGCAGTACTTC. Translation: CASSSAGGGSYEQYF.

The V and J genes are TRBV10-1 and TRBJ2-5, with 9 nucleotides matching TRBD1. Trimming took 1 base from V and 5 from J; bases not matched to a gene: 5. The CDR3 consists of 15 residues. Per the germline V gene, CDR1 is WNHNN and CDR2 is SYGVQD (reference sequence). CDR3 loop: CASSEFGTGRETQYF. In DNA, the CDR3 is TGCGCCAGCAGTGAGTTCGGGACAGGGCGGGAGACCCAGTACTTC.

This clone was seen once. The genes are TRBV27 and TRBJ2-7, with 8 bases that match TRBD2. Per germline, CDR1 MNHEY and CDR2 SMNVEV (reference sequence). The CDR3 spans 15 residues. Trimming removed 3 bases from V and 3 bases from J; junction bases left unmatched: 7. The CDR3 protein is CASSLRGGPLYEQYF. The DNA of the CDR3 is TGTGCCAGCAGTTTGCGCGGGGGGCCCCTCTACGAGCAGTACTTC.

This chain links TRBV5-1 with TRBJ2-7; TRBD1 aligns across 8 bases. The ends lost 6 bases at V and 6 bases at J; junction bases unmatched: 11. The CDR3 loop spans 14 amino acids. Germline V lookup: CDR1 SGHRS, CDR2 YFSETQ. Written as DNA, the CDR3 is TGCGCCAGCACCCCGACCGGGACAGGAGGCGAGCAGTACTTC. It specifies CASTPTGTGGEQYF.

The J gene is TRBJ1-3, the V gene TRBV4-3, with D unclear. Trimming pared 2 bases from V and 5 bases from J, leaving 19 bases between. The CDR3 length is 17 residues. Germline V CDR1 and CDR2: LGHNA, YSLEER. The CDR3 DNA sequence: TGCGCCAGCAGCCAAACTTGGGCCGTACTGAGCCGAAACACCATATATTTT. It codes for CASSQTWAVLSRNTIYF.

Written as DNA, the CDR3 is TGTGCCAGCAGTGAGGGGACAACAGGTTTCAATCAGCCCCAGCATTTT. As protein: CASSEGTTGFNQPQHF. This chain connects TRBV2 to TRBJ1-5; D might be TRBD1 (6 bases). The ends were cut back, 3 bases at V and 3 bases at J, with 15 bases in the middle. This CDR3 is 16 amino acids long. Germline V gene data show CDR1 as SNHLY and CDR2 as FYNNEI.

The chain joins TRBV5-6 to TRBJ1-2; D is ambiguous. The V end lost 0 bases, the J end lost 0 bases, and 6 bases lay between the germline ends. CDR3 length: 14 residues. The V gene's germline CDR1 is SGHDT and CDR2 YYEEEE. The CDR3 reads CASSLATSNYGYTF. The CDR3 coding sequence is TGTGCCAGCAGCTTGGCGACCTCTAACTATGGCTACACCTTC. The complete variable domain, with remaining parts taken from reference TRBV5-6 and TRBJ1-2, reads DAGVTQSPTHLIKTRGQQVTLRCSPKSGHDTVSWYQQALGQGPQFIFQYYEEEERQRGNFPDRFSGHQFPNYSSELNVNALLLGDSALYLCASSLATSNYGYTFGSGTRLTVV.

The chain carries TRBV5-1 and TRBJ1-2, with TRBD1 matching over 8 bases. Germline V gene sequence: CDR1 SGHRS, CDR2 YFSETQ. The CDR3 extends over 17 amino acids. Losses at the gene ends were 3 bases for V and 4 bases for J; bases not matched to a gene: 14. The CDR3 loop is CASSSKFGQGDVYGYTF. Here the CDR3 DNA reads TGCGCCAGCAGCTCAAAATTCGGACAGGGCGACGTCTATGGCTACACCTTC. Full variable domain (remainder filled in from reference TRBV5-1 and TRBJ1-2): KAGVTQTPRYLIKTRGQQVTLSCSPISGHRSVSWYQQTPGQGLQFLFEYFSETQRNKGNFPGRFSGRQFSNSRSEMNVSTLELGDSALYLCASSSKFGQGDVYGYTFGSGTRLTVV.

The chain recombines TRBV7-9 with TRBJ2-3; possibly TRBD1 or TRBD2 for D (5 bases each). Trimming pared 7 bases from V and 2 bases from J, leaving 19 bases between. The CDR3 spans 16 residues. The germline CDR1 and CDR2 sequences are SEHNR and FQNEAQ (reference sequence). The CDR3 DNA sequence: TGTGCCAGCACCCGACCACAGGACTCGACCACAGATACGCAGTATTTT. Its translation is CASTRPQDSTTDTQYF.

This clone has only a few counts. The rearrangement links TRBV5-1 to TRBJ1-1; no clear D gene. CDR1 and CDR2 from the germline V gene are SGHRS and YFSETQ. V was pared by 3 bases and J by 6 bases, with 12 bases between. The CDR3 totals 13 residues. Here the CDR3 DNA reads TGCGCCAGCAGCTCCTCGGTGGGAGCTGAAGCTTTCTTT. The encoded protein is CASSSSVGAEAFF. The full variable domain, with the rest looked up from reference TRBV5-1 and TRBJ1-1, is KAGVTQTPRYLIKTRGQQVTLSCSPISGHRSVSWYQQTPGQGLQFLFEYFSETQRNKGNFPGRFSGRQFSNSRSEMNVSTLELGDSALYLCASSSSVGAEAFFGQGTRLTVV.

The DNA of the CDR3 is TGTGCCAGCAGCTTCTACGGGGAGACGAATGAAAAACTGTTTTTT. Translated, it gives CASSFYGETNEKLFF. This chain joins TRBV7-9 and TRBJ1-4; D remains ambiguous. CDR3 length equals 15 residues. V lost 3 bases and J 5 bases, leaving 13 bases between the germline ends. Per germline, CDR1 SEHNR and CDR2 FQNEAQ (reference sequence).

The V and J genes are TRBV30 and TRBJ2-5; TRBD1 is a possible D gene (6 bases). The germline V gene has CDR1 GTSNPN and CDR2 SVGIG (reference sequence). Trimming took off 5 bases at V and 2 bases at J, with 6 bases between the two ends. The CDR3 is made up of 11 amino acids. CDR3: CAWGQQETQYF. CDR3 DNA: TGTGCCTGGGGACAGCAAGAGACCCAGTACTTC. Full variable domain (rest looked up from reference TRBV30 and TRBJ2-5): SQTIHQWPATLVQPVGSPLSLECTVEGTSNPNLYWYRQAAGRGLQLLFYSVGIGQISSEVPQNLSASRPQDRQFILSSKKLLLSDSGFYLCAWGQQETQYFGPGTRLLVL.

This clone was recorded once. The V gene is TRBV7-2, the J gene TRBJ1-1; the match to TRBD1 covers 7 bases. CDR3 length equals 13 residues. Germline-derived CDR1 and CDR2 are SGHTA and FQGNSA. The V gene end was trimmed by 2 bases and the J gene end by 3 bases; junction bases not matched to a gene: 0. The CDR3 coding sequence is TGTGCCAGCAGCTTAACAGGGGACACTGAAGCTTTCTTT. Protein: CASSLTGDTEAFF.

The V gene is TRBV5-5, the J gene TRBJ1-4, with TRBD1 matching 7 bases. The J segment lost 5 bases and the V segment lost 0 bases, leaving 4 bases of the junction unmatched. The CDR3 length is 15 residues. CDR1 and CDR2 from the germline V gene are SGHKS and YYEKEE (reference sequence). CDR3 region: CASSLGGQRNEKLFF. The CDR3 nucleotides read TGTGCCAGCAGCTTGGGGGGACAGAGGAATGAAAAACTGTTTTTT.